A selection of T cell receptor beta chains follows, all from one sample in a study of OX40 agonist ivuxolimab in advanced cancers. The table came from immunoSEQ multiplex PCR; TCRdb's copy has only in-frame clones and leaves some out. The table includes some 71,000 clones, 75% to 90% detected once. Sequenced material: CD4+ or CD8+ T cells sorted from blood, taken in a trial of the OX40 agonist ivuxolimab. Every receptor here comes from an adult with an advanced solid tumor such as melanoma, head and neck, liver or kidney cancer. Both conserved end residues are part of each CDR3. A D gene is named only where the DNA matches it firmly. Part of the rows lack a size; the others show once, few, many or a class for expanded clones.

V gene: TRBV27; clone size: .; D gene: .; J gene: TRBJ1-5; CDR3 DNA: TGTGCCAGCAGGTCGTTGGGGGCTGCGAATCAGCCCCAGCATTTT; CDR3 protein: CASRSLGAANQPQHF
V gene: TRBV18; clone size: once; D gene: .; J gene: TRBJ1-6; CDR3 DNA: TGTGCCAGCTCACCGGACGATTATAATTCACCCCTCCACTTT; CDR3 protein: CASSPDDYNSPLHF
V gene: TRBV25-1; clone size: once; D gene: TRBD1; J gene: TRBJ2-1; CDR3 DNA: TGTGCCAGCAGTGGGATGCCGGGACAGGGAGCGAATGAGCAGTTCTTC; CDR3 protein: CASSGMPGQGANEQFF
V gene: TRBV29-1; clone size: medium-sized; D gene: .; J gene: TRBJ1-2; CDR3 DNA: TGCAGCGAGGGGTCTGGCTACACCTTC; CDR3 protein: CSEGSGYTF
V gene: TRBV7-2; clone size: .; D gene: TRBD2; J gene: TRBJ2-7; CDR3 DNA: TGTGCCAGCAGCCCCAGGGCTCCTATCTACGGGGGGGCCTCTTACGAGCAGTACTTC; CDR3 protein: CASSPRAPIYGGASYEQYF
V gene: TRBV6-1; clone size: .; D gene: TRBD1; J gene: TRBJ1-5; CDR3 DNA: TGTGCCAGCAACTTGGACAGGGGGCCTCAGCCCCAGCATTTT; CDR3 protein: CASNLDRGPQPQHF
V gene: TRBV29-1; clone size: .; D gene: .; J gene: TRBJ1-2; CDR3 DNA: TGCAGCGTTGAAGAGGCGGGGGGCTATGGCTATGGCTACACCTTC; CDR3 protein: CSVEEAGGYGYGYTF
V gene: TRBV9; clone size: .; D gene: .; J gene: TRBJ1-6; CDR3 DNA: TGTGCCAGCAGCGTAGGCTTAGATAATTCACCCCTCCACTTT; CDR3 protein: CASSVGLDNSPLHF
V gene: TRBV19; clone size: few; D gene: TRBD1; J gene: TRBJ1-1; CDR3 DNA: TGTGCCAGTAGTGCCCAACAGGGGTATGGCACTGAAGCTTTCTTT; CDR3 protein: CASSAQQGYGTEAFF
V gene: TRBV27; clone size: .; D gene: TRBD1; J gene: TRBJ2-1; CDR3 DNA: TGTGCCAGCAGTCCGAGTACCCGACAGGGCCTCGAGAATGAGCAGTTCTTC; CDR3 protein: CASSPSTRQGLENEQFF
V gene: TRBV6-5; clone size: .; D gene: TRBD1; J gene: TRBJ2-3; CDR3 DNA: TGTGCCAGCAGCTCTACAGGGGAAGATACGCAGTATTTT; CDR3 protein: CASSSTGEDTQYF
V gene: TRBV6-5; clone size: .; D gene: .; J gene: TRBJ1-2; CDR3 DNA: TGTGCCAGCAGTCAGGACCGTCTAGGGGGCTACACCTTC; CDR3 protein: CASSQDRLGGYTF
V gene: TRBV5-4; clone size: .; D gene: TRBD1; J gene: TRBJ1-2; CDR3 DNA: TGTGCCAGCAGCTTGGATAGAGGGGGCGGGTATGGCTACACCTTC; CDR3 protein: CASSLDRGGGYGYTF
V gene: TRBV5-8; clone size: once; D gene: .; J gene: TRBJ1-2; CDR3 DNA: TGTGCCAGCAGCTTGGTCAGGGTTGGCTACACCTTC; CDR3 protein: CASSLVRVGYTF
V gene: TRBV7-3; clone size: .; D gene: TRBD1; J gene: TRBJ1-1; CDR3 DNA: TGTGCCAGCAGCCCAGGGGGGAGGTCTGAAGCTTTCTTT; CDR3 protein: CASSPGGRSEAFF
V gene: TRBV5-1; clone size: once; D gene: TRBD1; J gene: TRBJ2-5; CDR3 DNA: TGCGCCAGCAGCTTGCAGGGGGCCTCGCAAGAGACCCAGTACTTC; CDR3 protein: CASSLQGASQETQYF
V gene: TRBV5-4; clone size: .; D gene: TRBD1; J gene: TRBJ1-5; CDR3 DNA: TGTGCCAGCAGCGTTTACACCGGGACAGGGTCTTGGAGCAATCAGCCCCAGCATTTT; CDR3 protein: CASSVYTGTGSWSNQPQHF
V gene: TRBV29-1; clone size: once; D gene: .; J gene: TRBJ1-2; CDR3 DNA: TGCAGCGTCGGGGATTACAGGGTACTAGGCTACACCTTC; CDR3 protein: CSVGDYRVLGYTF
V gene: TRBV5-4; clone size: few; D gene: .; J gene: TRBJ1-2; CDR3 DNA: TGTGCCAGCAGCTTCTTCGTCGGGGGGACGAGAGGCTACACCTTC; CDR3 protein: CASSFFVGGTRGYTF
V gene: TRBV9; clone size: .; D gene: .; J gene: TRBJ1-4; CDR3 DNA: TGTGCCAGCAGCCGGAACACCGAACCGGGTGAAAAACTGTTTTTT; CDR3 protein: CASSRNTEPGEKLFF
V gene: TRBV5-6; clone size: .; D gene: TRBD1; J gene: TRBJ2-7; CDR3 DNA: TGTGCCAGCAGCTTTGACAGGGGGGCCGGCGAGCAGTACTTC; CDR3 protein: CASSFDRGAGEQYF
V gene: TRBV4-3; clone size: .; D gene: .; J gene: TRBJ2-3; CDR3 DNA: TGCGCCAGCAGCCAAAATCCCCGGGGGTGGACAGATACGCAGTATTTT; CDR3 protein: CASSQNPRGWTDTQYF
V gene: TRBV18; clone size: .; D gene: .; J gene: TRBJ1-1; CDR3 DNA: TGTGCCAGCTCACCACTTACAGGGAGGGACACTGAAGCTTTCTTT; CDR3 protein: CASSPLTGRDTEAFF
V gene: TRBV9; clone size: .; D gene: .; J gene: TRBJ2-1; CDR3 DNA: TGTGCCAGCAGCGTACGGGATCGGGGGGCTTTCGATGAGCAGTTCTTC; CDR3 protein: CASSVRDRGAFDEQFF
V gene: TRBV7-3; clone size: .; D gene: TRBD1; J gene: TRBJ1-2; CDR3 DNA: TGTGCCAGCAGCCCCCAACAGGGGGTAGGGGGCTACACCTTC; CDR3 protein: CASSPQQGVGGYTF
V gene: TRBV5-1; clone size: .; D gene: .; J gene: TRBJ2-3; CDR3 DNA: TGCGCCAGCAGTCAGCCTTGGTCCACAGATACGCAGTATTTT; CDR3 protein: CASSQPWSTDTQYF
V gene: TRBV19; clone size: .; D gene: .; J gene: TRBJ1-5; CDR3 DNA: TGTGCCAGTATTCCCCGGGGGAGTTATAGCAATCAGCCCCAGCATTTT; CDR3 protein: CASIPRGSYSNQPQHF
V gene: TRBV7-9; clone size: once; D gene: .; J gene: TRBJ1-2; CDR3 DNA: TGTGCCAGCAGCTTAGAGGCCCACCCTCTCACCTTC; CDR3 protein: CASSLEAHPLTF
V gene: TRBV2; clone size: .; D gene: TRBD1; J gene: TRBJ1-4; CDR3 DNA: TGTGCCAGCAGGCCTACAGGGGTTGGTGAAAAACTGTTTTTT; CDR3 protein: CASRPTGVGEKLFF
V gene: TRBV9; clone size: .; D gene: .; J gene: TRBJ1-5; CDR3 DNA: TGTGCCAGCAGCGTAGGGGCTGTTCAGCCCCAGCATTTT; CDR3 protein: CASSVGAVQPQHF
V gene: TRBV9; clone size: .; D gene: .; J gene: TRBJ1-3; CDR3 DNA: TGTGCCAGCAGTTCCCGTCAGGGGCCCGGAAACACCATATATTTT; CDR3 protein: CASSSRQGPGNTIYF
V gene: TRBV7-3; clone size: .; D gene: .; J gene: TRBJ1-1; CDR3 DNA: TGTGCCAGCAGCCCCGCGTCGAACACTGAAGCTTTCTTT; CDR3 protein: CASSPASNTEAFF
V gene: TRBV2; clone size: .; D gene: .; J gene: TRBJ1-4; CDR3 DNA: TGTGCCAGCAGTGAGGGTCAGGGGCGGGAAAAACTGTTTTTT; CDR3 protein: CASSEGQGREKLFF
V gene: TRBV5-6; clone size: once; D gene: .; J gene: TRBJ2-5; CDR3 DNA: TGTGCCAGCAGCTGGAGGGCAGGGGCCGGGGAGACCCAGTACTTC; CDR3 protein: CASSWRAGAGETQYF
V gene: TRBV5-1; clone size: .; D gene: .; J gene: TRBJ1-1; CDR3 DNA: TGCGCCAGCAGCTTGGCTGAGTCGACGAACACTGAAGCTTTCTTT; CDR3 protein: CASSLAESTNTEAFF
V gene: TRBV4-1; clone size: few; D gene: .; J gene: TRBJ2-3; CDR3 DNA: TGCGCCAGCAGCGGGGGGGCCCGAACATTCACAGATACGCAGTATTTT; CDR3 protein: CASSGGARTFTDTQYF
V gene: TRBV2; clone size: .; D gene: .; J gene: TRBJ1-5; CDR3 DNA: TGTGCCAGCAGTCCCCTGGGGGGCTATCAGCCCCAGCATTTT; CDR3 protein: CASSPLGGYQPQHF
V gene: TRBV7-2; clone size: .; D gene: TRBD2; J gene: TRBJ2-3; CDR3 DNA: TGTGCCAGCAGCCAGCTAGCGGGGGGGCCGCGCACAGATACGCAGTATTTT; CDR3 protein: CASSQLAGGPRTDTQYF
V gene: TRBV30; clone size: .; D gene: TRBD1; J gene: TRBJ1-3; CDR3 DNA: TGTGCCTGGGCCGCCAGGGGGACCTCTGGAAACACCATATATTTT; CDR3 protein: CAWAARGTSGNTIYF
V gene: TRBV7-9; clone size: .; D gene: .; J gene: TRBJ1-2; CDR3 DNA: TGTGCCAGCAGCCCCAATTCCCCAGGGCTGAGTGGCTACACCTTC; CDR3 protein: CASSPNSPGLSGYTF
V gene: TRBV7-6; clone size: .; D gene: .; J gene: TRBJ1-3; CDR3 DNA: TGTGCCAGCAGCTTGAGGACTGCTCTTTTCTCTGGAAACACCATATATTTT; CDR3 protein: CASSLRTALFSGNTIYF
V gene: TRBV6-5; clone size: few; D gene: TRBD1; J gene: TRBJ1-6; CDR3 DNA: TGTGCCAGCAATCCGGGACAGGGAGGGTCACCCCTCCACTTT; CDR3 protein: CASNPGQGGSPLHF
V gene: TRBV5-1; clone size: once; D gene: .; J gene: TRBJ2-1; CDR3 DNA: TGCGCCAGCAGCTTGGCAGCAAAAAGCTCCTACAATGAGCAGTTCTTC; CDR3 protein: CASSLAAKSSYNEQFF
V gene: TRBV19; clone size: .; D gene: TRBD1; J gene: TRBJ2-1; CDR3 DNA: TGTGCCAGTACGGAGGGACAGGGACCCCACAATGAGCAGTTCTTC; CDR3 protein: CASTEGQGPHNEQFF
V gene: TRBV27; clone size: .; D gene: TRBD2; J gene: TRBJ2-2; CDR3 DNA: TGTGCCAGCAACACTCGTAGCGGGGGTGGCGGGGAGCTGTTTTTT; CDR3 protein: CASNTRSGGGGELFF
V gene: TRBV30; clone size: .; D gene: .; J gene: TRBJ2-3; CDR3 DNA: TGTGCCTGGAACCTTTTTGGGGATACGCAGTATTTT; CDR3 protein: CAWNLFGDTQYF
V gene: TRBV5-1; clone size: .; D gene: TRBD1; J gene: TRBJ1-5; CDR3 DNA: TGCGCCAGCAGCTTGGAGGGACAGGGAGGTCAGCCCCAGCATTTT; CDR3 protein: CASSLEGQGGQPQHF
V gene: TRBV6-5; clone size: .; D gene: .; J gene: TRBJ1-5; CDR3 DNA: TGTGCCAGCAGTTACTCCGGGGGCAATCAGCCCCAGCATTTT; CDR3 protein: CASSYSGGNQPQHF
V gene: TRBV28; clone size: .; D gene: .; J gene: TRBJ2-3; CDR3 DNA: TGTGCCAGCTCCACGGTGGGGAATACGCAGTATTTT; CDR3 protein: CASSTVGNTQYF
V gene: TRBV29-1; clone size: .; D gene: .; J gene: TRBJ1-1; CDR3 DNA: TGCACCGCCACCCCTCAGGGTGCTGAAGCTTTCTTT; CDR3 protein: CTATPQGAEAFF
V gene: TRBV6-6; clone size: .; D gene: .; J gene: TRBJ1-6; CDR3 DNA: TGTGCCAGCAGCCAAGGACAGCTTGGGGATAATTCACCCCTCCACTTT; CDR3 protein: CASSQGQLGDNSPLHF
V gene: TRBV27; clone size: .; D gene: .; J gene: TRBJ2-3; CDR3 DNA: TGTGCCAGCAGTTTTATTAGTAGTACAGATACGCAGTATTTT; CDR3 protein: CASSFISSTDTQYF
V gene: TRBV5-1; clone size: .; D gene: TRBD1; J gene: TRBJ1-6; CDR3 DNA: TGCGCCAGCAGCTCGATGACAGGGGGGAATTCACCCCTCCACTTT; CDR3 protein: CASSSMTGGNSPLHF
V gene: TRBV5-1; clone size: .; D gene: .; J gene: TRBJ2-3; CDR3 DNA: TGCGCCAGCATGTCGGCAAAAGGGCTTAGCACAGATACGCAGTATTTT; CDR3 protein: CASMSAKGLSTDTQYF